This is a list of T cell receptor beta chains from one sample in a study of immune evolution from preneoplasia to lung adenocarcinoma. Assay: immunoSEQ multiplex PCR; the TCRdb copy retains only in-frame clones and omits some. The table records 25,000 to 30,000 clones, about 74% of them present only once. The sample comprised FFPE invasive lung adenocarcinoma tissue. The receptors shown here come from a person between 55 and 70 years old with invasive lung adenocarcinoma. Some clones in this sample may be carry-over from other donors' samples. The CDR3 runs from the conserved cysteine through the conserved F or W. A D gene is named only where the DNA matches it firmly. Some rows mark clone size as missing; the rest say once, few, many or name a class of expanded clone.

>TRBJ1-2|TRBV18|NA|NA
CASSPYDRVRYGYTF
TGTGCCAGCTCACCATACGACAGAGTCCGCTATGGCTACACCTTC
>TRBJ1-2|TRBV5-4|NA|NA
CASSLEAGAHIGGYTF
TGTGCCAGCAGCTTGGAGGCAGGGGCCCATATCGGAGGCTACACCTTC
>TRBJ1-4|TRBV14|NA|NA
CASSQSQAGKLFF
TGTGCCAGCAGCCAATCCCAGGCGGGAAAACTGTTTTTT
>TRBJ2-4|TRBV11-2|NA|NA
CASSPNLNIQYF
TGTGCCAGCAGTCCTAATCTAAACATTCAGTACTTC
>TRBJ1-4|TRBV7-9|NA|NA
CASSHGDNPTNEKLFF
TGTGCCAGCAGCCACGGGGACAACCCAACTAATGAAAAACTGTTTTTT
>TRBJ2-7|TRBV27|TRBD1|once
CASRRKTGISSEQYF
TGTGCCAGCAGGAGAAAGACAGGGATTAGTTCCGAGCAGTACTTC
>TRBJ2-1|TRBV11-2|NA|NA
CASSLGAGSFYNEQFF
TGTGCCAGCAGCTTAGGCGCAGGGAGTTTTTACAATGAGCAGTTCTTC
>TRBJ2-1|TRBV27|TRBD2|few
CASMPVLLARGQFF
TGTGCCAGCATGCCCGTCTTACTAGCGAGGGGGCAGTTCTTC
>TRBJ2-7|TRBV15|TRBD2|NA
CATSRAGGAGGMYEQYF
TGTGCCACCAGCAGAGCTGGCGGAGCGGGAGGAATGTACGAGCAGTACTTC
>TRBJ2-3|TRBV28|NA|NA
CASSYPARGTDTQYF
TGTGCCAGCAGCTACCCTGCGCGGGGCACAGATACGCAGTATTTT
>TRBJ2-7|TRBV28|TRBD2|NA
CASSSPGSRDYSYEQYF
TGTGCCAGCAGTTCCCCGGGTAGTCGGGACTACTCCTACGAGCAGTACTTC
>TRBJ2-5|TRBV14|NA|once
CASSRWAGETQYF
TGTGCCAGCAGCAGGTGGGCTGGGGAGACCCAGTACTTC
>TRBJ1-2|TRBV9|NA|NA
CASSVGGSTGYTF
TGTGCCAGCAGCGTAGGAGGTTCCACGGGCTACACCTTC
>TRBJ2-5|TRBV11-2|TRBD2|few
CASSRGLAGEETQYF
TGTGCCAGCAGCCGAGGACTAGCGGGAGAAGAGACCCAGTACTTC
>TRBJ1-1|TRBV5-1|NA|NA
CASSLYGGASTEAFF
TGCGCCAGCAGCTTGTATGGGGGGGCGAGCACTGAAGCTTTCTTT
>TRBJ2-3|TRBV7-6|NA|NA
CASSLSGGTNTQYF
TGTGCCAGCAGCTTATCCGGGGGTACGAATACGCAGTATTTT
>TRBJ1-4|TRBV2|TRBD1|NA
CASARDSNEKLFF
TGTGCCAGCGCACGGGACAGTAATGAAAAACTGTTTTTT
>TRBJ1-1|TRBV19|NA|NA
CASSNEILNTEAFF
TGTGCCAGTAGCAACGAGATACTGAACACTGAAGCTTTCTTT
>TRBJ1-4|TRBV6-1|NA|NA
CASSGTGLIFREKLFF
TGTGCCAGCAGTGGAACTGGACTGATTTTTCGTGAAAAACTGTTTTTT
>TRBJ2-4|TRBV5-6|TRBD1|NA
CASRHRGTKNIQYF
TGTGCCAGCAGGCACAGGGGGACCAAAAACATTCAGTACTTC
>TRBJ2-1|TRBV5-6|NA|NA
CASSLQFTSYNEQFF
TGTGCCAGCAGTCTGCAATTTACTTCCTACAATGAGCAGTTCTTC
>TRBJ2-3|TRBV28|NA|once
CASKRSGDTQYF
TGTGCCAGCAAGCGGTCCGGGGATACGCAGTATTTT
>TRBJ1-2|TRBV5-1|TRBD1|few
CASSYGQGTYGYTF
TGCGCCAGCAGCTACGGACAGGGAACCTATGGCTACACCTTC
>TRBJ2-2|TRBV5-1|NA|NA
CASSPLQANTGELFF
TGCGCCAGCAGTCCCCTGCAGGCGAACACCGGGGAGCTGTTTTTT
>TRBJ2-2|TRBV25-1|NA|few
CASSEAVENTGELFF
TGTGCCAGCAGTGAAGCGGTCGAGAACACCGGGGAGCTGTTTTTT
>TRBJ2-1|TRBV5-1|NA|NA
CASSLTRSGGMNEQFF
TGCGCCAGCAGCTTAACTAGGTCTGGCGGGATGAATGAGCAGTTCTTC
>TRBJ2-3|TRBV7-3|NA|NA
CASSLGLYTDTQYF
TGTGCCAGCAGCTTGGGACTGTACACAGATACGCAGTATTTT
>TRBJ2-7|TRBV19|TRBD2|NA
CASRPTSGMGEQYF
TGTGCCAGTAGGCCCACTAGCGGGATGGGCGAGCAGTACTTC
>TRBJ2-1|TRBV28|TRBD1|NA
CASSSTGQGAGNEQFF
TGTGCCAGCAGTTCGACGGGACAGGGGGCGGGCAATGAGCAGTTCTTC
>TRBJ2-2|TRBV7-6|NA|medium-sized
CASSPWGGESNTGELFF
TGTGCCAGCAGCCCATGGGGCGGAGAGTCTAACACCGGGGAGCTGTTTTTT
>TRBJ1-2|TRBV6-4|NA|NA
CASSARGGDYGYTF
TGTGCCAGCAGTGCCCGCGGAGGCGACTATGGCTACACCTTC
>TRBJ2-3|TRBV11-3|NA|NA
CASSQTDTQYF
TGTGCCAGCAGCCAGACAGATACGCAGTATTTT
>TRBJ2-1|TRBV5-1|NA|NA
CASSPTGYGYNEQFF
TGCGCCAGCAGCCCGACCGGGTATGGATACAATGAGCAGTTCTTC
>TRBJ1-4|TRBV6-6|TRBD1|few
CAISEGTGAEKLFF
TGTGCCATTTCAGAGGGGACAGGGGCCGAAAAACTGTTTTTT
>TRBJ2-4|TRBV5-5|NA|NA
CASSLWGVENIQYF
TGTGCCAGCAGCTTGTGGGGGGTGGAAAACATTCAGTACTTC
>TRBJ2-7|TRBV4-1|TRBD2|NA
CASAQAGSPYEQYF
TGCGCCAGCGCCCAAGCGGGGTCCCCCTACGAGCAGTACTTC
>TRBJ1-1|TRBV2|NA|NA
CASKTDSNTEAFF
TGTGCCAGCAAGACTGACTCGAACACTGAAGCTTTCTTT